The 12 T cell receptor beta chains below come from one sample, sequenced in a study of blood T cell repertoires in COVID-19. This table comes from immunoSEQ multiplex PCR, and its TCRdb copy is limited to in-frame clones, with some not included. The sample carries about 77,000 clones, about 72% recorded once. Input material: peripheral blood. These receptors came from a man in his 70s with active or convalescent COVID-19.

The chain combines TRBV10-1 with TRBJ2-5; unclear D gene. The V end lost 6 bases, the J end lost 3 bases, and 11 bases lay between the germline ends. Germline CDR1 WNHNN, CDR2 SYGVQD (reference sequence). This CDR3 has 13 amino acids. As DNA, the CDR3 is TGCGCCAGCAGCCAACATGATAAAGAGACCCAGTACTTC. Encoded protein: CASSQHDKETQYF.

The chain recombines TRBV10-3 with TRBJ2-2, with D possibly being TRBD2 (6 bases). V lost 11 bases and J lost 5, with 9 bases in between. This CDR3 has 11 amino acids. Per germline, CDR1 ENHRY and CDR2 SYGVKD. The CDR3 nucleotides read TGTGCCGGAGGAGGGACCGGGGAGCTGTTTTTT. It codes for CAGGGTGELFF.

This chain uses TRBV10-3 with TRBJ2-3; maybe TRBD2 (6 bases). Trimming cost V 6 bases and J 1 base, with 11 bases left between them. The CDR3 is 14 amino acids. Germline V gives CDR1 ENHRY, CDR2 SYGVKD. The CDR3 loop reads CAIRPGVGTDTQYF. CDR3 nucleotide sequence: TGTGCCATCAGGCCGGGGGTAGGCACAGATACGCAGTATTTT.

The chain couples TRBV5-1 to TRBJ1-3, with 9 bases fitting TRBD1. Germline V gene lookup returns CDR1 SGHRS and CDR2 YFSETQ. The V gene end was trimmed by 4 bases and the J gene end by 8 bases; junction bases not matched to a gene: 7. CDR3 length: 14 amino acids. For the CDR3, the DNA is TGCGCCAGCAGCACAACAGGGGGCGCGGACACCATATATTTT. Protein: CASSTTGGADTIYF.

The chain combines TRBV20-1 with TRBJ1-5; no definite D call. V lost 3 bases and J 4 bases, leaving 13 bases between the germline ends. This CDR3 contains 14 residues. Germline V gene lookup returns CDR1 DFQATT and CDR2 SNEGSKA (reference sequence). The CDR3 bases are TGCAGTGCTAGTAGTCAGATTGTAAATCAGCCCCAGCATTTT. Translating it yields CSASSQIVNQPQHF.

The chain links TRBV19 to TRBJ1-1; 7 nucleotides agree with TRBD1. Per the germline V gene, CDR1 is LNHDA and CDR2 is SQIVND (reference sequence). Germline trimming cut 2 bases from V and 3 bases from J; bases unmatched to any gene: 9. There are 16 residues in the CDR3. The CDR3 loop reads CASSITGASRDTEAFF. The CDR3 DNA follows: TGTGCCAGTAGTATAACAGGGGCCTCACGGGACACTGAAGCTTTCTTT.

The V and J genes are TRBV10-3 and TRBJ2-1; TRBD2 aligns across 10 bases. Trimming at V came to 8 bases and at J to 9 bases, leaving 16 bases not matched to a gene. The CDR3 totals 16 residues. CDR1 is ENHRY, CDR2 SYGVKD, per germline. CDR3 nucleotide sequence: TGTGCCATCGGCGGAAGCGGGGGGGCTGAGGGAGGTGAGCAGTTCTTC. Amino acid sequence: CAIGGSGGAEGGEQFF.

The chain carries TRBV7-9 and TRBJ2-5, with TRBD2 identical over 7 bases. The V gene's germline CDR1 is SEHNR and CDR2 FQNEAQ (reference sequence). There are 16 residues in the CDR3. The J segment lost 1 base and the V segment lost 5 bases, leaving 10 bases of the junction unmatched. CDR3 loop: CASSTGRASGQETQYF. CDR3 nucleotide sequence: TGTGCCAGCAGCACAGGAAGGGCTAGCGGCCAAGAGACCCAGTACTTC. Supplemented by reference TRBV7-9 and TRBJ2-5, the full variable domain reads DTGVSQNPRHKITKRGQNVTFRCDPISEHNRLYWYRQTLGQGPEFLTYFQNEAQLEKSRLLSDRFSAERPKGSFSTLEIQRTEQGDSAMYLCASSTGRASGQETQYFGPGTRLLVL.

This clone has only a few counts. This chain uses TRBV2 with TRBJ2-3; TRBD2 agrees at 16 bases. Germline V gives CDR1 SNHLY, CDR2 FYNNEI. V shed 11 bases and J 1 base; nucleotides not matched to a gene: 12. CDR3 length equals 18 residues. The CDR3, as DNA: TGTGCCTCCGCTCCGGGACTAGCGGGGGGGCGGGGCACAGATACGCAGTATTTT. Protein: CASAPGLAGGRGTDTQYF. Based on the CDR3 plus reference TRBV2 and TRBJ2-3, the full variable domain is EPEVTQTPSHQVTQMGQEVILRCVPISNHLYFYWYRQILGQKVEFLVSFYNNEISEKSEIFDDQFSVERPDGSNFTLKIRSTKLEDSAMYFCASAPGLAGGRGTDTQYFGPGTRLTVL.

The genes are TRBV28 and TRBJ2-2; TRBD1 matches 10 bases. The CDR3 totals 16 residues. V was clipped by 5 bases and J by 7 bases; unmatched bases: 10. The germline V gene has CDR1 MDHEN and CDR2 SYDVKM. CDR3 in DNA: TGTGCCAGCAGTGGTGAGGGGACAGGGGAGGTCGGGGAGCTGTTTTTT. It codes for CASSGEGTGEVGELFF.

V is TRBV27 and J is TRBJ2-7, with a weak D call TRBD1 (7 bases). Germline loops: CDR1 MNHEY, CDR2 SMNVEV (reference sequence). The CDR3 sequence is 14 residues long. Trimming took 8 bases from V and 9 from J, leaving 23 bases between them. CDR3 region: CASASLETQGGQYF. The CDR3 region has the DNA TGTGCCAGCGCCTCCCTAGAAACTCAGGGGGGGCAGTACTTC.

V usage is TRBV19 and J usage is TRBJ2-3; 10 positions match TRBD1. The CDR3 has 15 residues. V lost 3 bases and J lost 2; bases outside the gene matches: 2. The germline V gene encodes CDR1 LNHDA and CDR2 SQIVND (reference sequence). The CDR3 loop is CASSMGQGSTDTQYF. The CDR3 coding sequence is TGTGCCAGTAGTATGGGACAGGGGTCCACAGATACGCAGTATTTT.